Each of the 23 T cell receptor beta chains below was sequenced from the same sample in a study of T-cell memory formation after mild COVID-19. TCRdb recomputed calls from the 5' RACE reads with MiXCR, one row per CDR3 protein. The sample carries roughly 200,000 distinct CDR3 sequences, 15% to 20% recorded once. Sequencing input: PBMCs or a T cell subset sorted from them (not recorded which). The source is an adult woman who had mild COVID-19 (a few samples of this study predate the infection). Cell type and time point are not known.

The rearrangement links TRBV11-3 to TRBJ2-2, with D maybe TRBD1 (6 bases). The CDR3 consists of 16 residues. In germline, CDR1 is SGHNT, CDR2 YENEEA. The V end was cut by 5 bases, the J end by 1 base, with 14 bases between. CDR3 DNA sequence: TGTGCCAGCAGCCGACCTAAACAGGGGAACACCGGGGAGCTGTTTTTT. Translation: CASSRPKQGNTGELFF. The full variable domain, with the rest looked up from reference TRBV11-3 and TRBJ2-2, is EAGVVQSPRYKIIEKKQPVAFWCNPISGHNTLYWYLQNLGQGPELLIRYENEEAVDDSQLPKDRFSAERLKGVDSTLKIQPAELGDSAVYLCASSRPKQGNTGELFFGEGSRLTVL.

The chain is built from TRBV12-3 or TRBV12-4 and TRBJ1-1, with TRBD1 matching 8 bases. The CDR3 covers 15 residues. Trimming cost V 4 bases and J 1 base; bases outside gene matches: 5. The CDR3 nucleotides are TGTGCCAGCAGTTCCCGGACAGGGAGGAACACTGAAGCTTTCTTT. This sequence encodes CASSSRTGRNTEAFF.

The chain is built from TRBV7-6 and TRBJ2-5; 8 bases agree with TRBD1. CDR3 length equals 15 residues. Per the germline V gene, CDR1 is SGHVS and CDR2 is FNYEAQ. The V segment lost 1 base and the J segment 4 bases; nucleotides outside the gene matches: 5. The CDR3 sequence is CASSLGTGIGETQYF. DNA for the CDR3: TGTGCCAGCAGCTTAGGGACAGGGATCGGAGAGACCCAGTACTTC.

This clonotype was seen a few times. The chain joins TRBV5-1 to TRBJ2-3; D is perhaps TRBD2 (6 bases). The CDR3 length is 16 residues. V shed 0 bases and J shed 5 bases, with 16 bases lying between them. CDR1 is SGHRS, CDR2 YFSETQ, per germline. Here the CDR3 reads CASSLGRGSPIDTQYF. CDR3 nucleotides: TGCGCCAGCAGCTTGGGTCGGGGGTCGCCCATAGATACGCAGTATTTT.

This chain uses TRBV5-1 with TRBJ2-1, with 10 bases aligning to TRBD1. The CDR3 consists of 17 residues. Germline V gene sequence: CDR1 SGHRS, CDR2 YFSETQ. Unmatched junction bases numbered 11, after V lost 3 bases and J lost 5 bases. DNA for the CDR3: TGCGCCAGCAGCTCTTCACCGGGACAGGGGTTCCACAATGAGCAGTTCTTC. This gives the protein CASSSSPGQGFHNEQFF.

This sequence joins TRBV5-4 and TRBJ2-3; 8 nucleotides match TRBD2. Germline V gene lookup returns CDR1 SGHNT and CDR2 YYREEE (reference sequence). V lost 3 bases and J lost 2; bases outside the gene matches: 2. The CDR3 covers 14 residues. CDR3 protein: CASSSGLDTDTQYF. In nucleotides, the CDR3 is TGTGCCAGCAGCTCGGGACTAGACACAGATACGCAGTATTTT.

CDR3 DNA: TGTGCCAGCAGTCGACAGGGGGTGGGTGGCTACACCTTC. It codes for CASSRQGVGGYTF. The J gene is TRBJ1-2, the V gene TRBV12-3 or TRBV12-4, with 9 bases identical to TRBD1. The CDR3 has 13 amino acids. The trim removed 5 bases at V and 7 bases at J, leaving 5 bases unmatched.

The chain joins TRBV5-1 to TRBJ2-2; no clear D. Germline CDR1 reads SGHRS; CDR2 reads YFSETQ. Trimming removed 1 base from V and 2 bases from J, with 9 bases in between. The CDR3 has 15 amino acids. In nucleotides, the CDR3 is TGCGCCAGCAGCTTGTTACAGACTAACACCGGGGAGCTGTTTTTT. It is translated as CASSLLQTNTGELFF. Combining the CDR3 with reference TRBV5-1 and TRBJ2-2 gives the whole variable domain KAGVTQTPRYLIKTRGQQVTLSCSPISGHRSVSWYQQTPGQGLQFLFEYFSETQRNKGNFPGRFSGRQFSNSRSEMNVSTLELGDSALYLCASSLLQTNTGELFFGEGSRLTVL.

This chain uses TRBV5-6 with TRBJ2-5, with 11 bases aligning to TRBD1. The CDR3 is 15 residues long. The junction had 6 bases not matched to a gene; V was cut back by 4 bases and J by 4 bases. The V gene's germline CDR1 is SGHDT and CDR2 YYEEEE. CDR3 coding DNA: TGTGCCAGCAGCCCGTGGACAGGGGGCCCAGAGACCCAGTACTTC. Protein sequence: CASSPWTGGPETQYF.

CDR3 nucleotides: TGCAGTGCTAGATCCGGGACTTATGGCTACACCTTC. Translating gives CSARSGTYGYTF. The chain couples TRBV20-1 to TRBJ1-2; tentatively, D is TRBD1 (5 bases). Trimming cost V 2 bases and J 5 bases, with 9 bases left between them. The germline V gene encodes CDR1 DFQATT and CDR2 SNEGSKA (reference sequence). The CDR3 has 12 residues.

This clonotype was counted between two and nine times. For the CDR3, the DNA is TGCGCCAGCAGCTTGGAGGGACACAACAATCAGCCCCAGCATTTT. Translating it yields CASSLEGHNNQPQHF. The chain joins TRBV5-1 to TRBJ1-5; possibly TRBD1 for D (6 bases). Per the germline V gene, CDR1 is SGHRS and CDR2 is YFSETQ. CDR3 length: 15 amino acids. Trimming removed 0 bases from V and 3 bases from J, with 10 bases in between. The full variable domain, in which reference TRBV5-1 and TRBJ1-5 provide the parts outside the CDR3, is KAGVTQTPRYLIKTRGQQVTLSCSPISGHRSVSWYQQTPGQGLQFLFEYFSETQRNKGNFPGRFSGRQFSNSRSEMNVSTLELGDSALYLCASSLEGHNNQPQHFGDGTRLSIL.

The rearrangement links TRBV9 to TRBJ2-6; D call uncertain. V was clipped by 0 bases and J by 0 bases, with 19 bases between them. The germline CDR1 and CDR2 sequences are SGDLS and YYNGEE. This CDR3 contains 20 residues. CDR3 sequence (DNA): TGTGCCAGCAGCGTAGCTTTGTGGGGTTCTCCAGACTCTGGGGCCAACGTCCTGACTTTC. Protein: CASSVALWGSPDSGANVLTF. Combining the CDR3 with reference TRBV9 and TRBJ2-6 gives the whole variable domain DSGVTQTPKHLITATGQRVTLRCSPRSGDLSVYWYQQSLDQGLQFLIQYYNGEERAKGNILERFSAQQFPDLHSELNLSSLELGDSALYFCASSVALWGSPDSGANVLTFGAGSRLTVL.

A few counts support this clonotype. V is TRBV5-1 and J is TRBJ1-4; no clear D gene. Trimming took 0 bases from V and 0 from J, leaving 12 bases between them. Germline V CDR1 and CDR2: SGHRS, YFSETQ. The CDR3 consists of 17 residues. For the CDR3, the DNA is TGCGCCAGCAGCTTGGGTAACAGCATCACAACTAATGAAAAACTGTTTTTT. This gives the protein CASSLGNSITTNEKLFF.

This clonotype has just a few counts. The chain has TRBV7-3 and TRBJ2-2, with 8 bases identical to TRBD2. The length of the CDR3 is 16 residues. V trimming: 6 bases; J trimming: 0 bases; junction bases outside the gene matches: 6. Germline assignment: CDR1 SGHTA and CDR2 FQGTGA. This CDR3 reads CASRPPGLANTGELFF. DNA of the CDR3: TGTGCCAGCAGACCACCGGGACTAGCGAACACCGGGGAGCTGTTTTTT.

The chain is built from TRBV7-2 and TRBJ2-5, with 11 bases identical to TRBD2. The J segment lost 12 bases and the V segment lost 4 bases, leaving 10 bases of the junction unmatched. The CDR3 is 14 residues long. Germline CDR1 SGHTA, CDR2 FQGNSA. DNA of the CDR3: TGTGCCAGCAGCTCATCCCCGGGACTAGCGGTTGAGTACTTC. Encoded protein: CASSSSPGLAVEYF. The entire variable domain, with the rest obtained from reference TRBV7-2 and TRBJ2-5, is as follows: GAGVSQSPSNKVTEKGKDVELRCDPISGHTALYWYRQSLGQGLEFLIYFQGNSAPDKSGLPSDRFSAERTGGSVSTLTIQRTQQEDSAVYLCASSSSPGLAVEYFGPGTRLLVL.

A few counts support this clonotype. The chain employs TRBV5-1 and TRBJ1-2; 8 bases fit TRBD1. This CDR3 is built from 15 residues. CDR1 and CDR2 from the germline V gene are SGHRS and YFSETQ. The junction had 4 bases not matched to a gene; V was cut back by 0 bases and J by 3 bases. This CDR3 is CASSLGTGGDYGYTF. Here the CDR3 DNA reads TGCGCCAGCAGCTTGGGTACAGGGGGAGACTATGGCTACACCTTC.

The rearrangement links TRBV7-2 to TRBJ2-3; TRBD1 aligns across 7 bases. Trimming cost V 1 base and J 2 bases; bases outside gene matches: 6. CDR3 size: 16 residues. Germline V lookup: CDR1 SGHTA, CDR2 FQGNSA. For the CDR3, the DNA is TGTGCCAGCAGCTTAGGTGGGACAGACATCACAGATACGCAGTATTTT. This sequence encodes CASSLGGTDITDTQYF.

The sample holds a few counts of this clonotype. The J gene is TRBJ1-2, the V gene TRBV5-1; 7 bases are shared with TRBD1. The V segment lost 2 bases and the J segment 1 base; nucleotides outside the gene matches: 2. CDR3 length equals 14 residues. Germline CDR1 reads SGHRS; CDR2 reads YFSETQ. The DNA for the CDR3 is TGCGCCAGCAGCTTCGGGACAGTTAACTATGGCTACACCTTC. This encodes CASSFGTVNYGYTF.

V and J are TRBV12-3 or TRBV12-4 and TRBJ2-7, with 8 bases lining up with TRBD2. Trimming at V came to 5 bases and at J to 0 bases, leaving 6 bases not matched to a gene. This CDR3 contains 15 residues. CDR3 sequence reads: CASSETSGPSYEQYF. CDR3 sequence (DNA): TGTGCCAGCAGTGAAACTAGCGGACCCTCCTACGAGCAGTACTTC.

The chain uses TRBV20-1 and TRBJ1-1; D gene ambiguous. V shed 1 base and J shed 7 bases, with 16 bases lying between them. The CDR3 covers 14 residues. Germline V gene data show CDR1 as DFQATT and CDR2 as SNEGSKA (reference sequence). DNA for the CDR3: TGCAGTGCTAGAGCTGGCCCCGGAATACGTGAAGCTTTCTTT. Translation gives CSARAGPGIREAFF.

This clonotype came up a few times. The chain combines TRBV10-3 with TRBJ2-3, with 10 bases that match TRBD2. The CDR3 has 14 amino acids. CDR1 is ENHRY and CDR2 is SYGVKD in the germline V gene. With V trimmed by 8 bases and J by 1 base, 3 bases remained unmatched. CDR3 in amino acids: CAIDTSGGTDTQYF. The DNA for the CDR3 is TGTGCCATCGATACTAGCGGGGGCACAGATACGCAGTATTTT.

In this sample, this clonotype turned up a few times. This sequence joins TRBV6-2 or TRBV6-3 and TRBJ2-7; TRBD2 aligns across 9 bases. V was pared by 6 bases and J by 7 bases, with 7 bases of the junction left unmatched. Germline loops: CDR1 MNHEY, CDR2 SVGEGT. The CDR3 is 13 residues long. The CDR3 region has the DNA TGTGCCAGCAGGTGGACTAGCGTGGGAGAGCAGTACTTC. It yields the protein CASRWTSVGEQYF.

The chain is built from TRBV3-1 and TRBJ2-5, with unresolved D. CDR1 and CDR2 from the germline V gene are LGHDT and YNNKEL (reference sequence). The V gene lost 0 bases and the J gene lost 6 bases, with 2 bases spanning the gap. The CDR3 consists of 11 residues. CDR3 in amino acids: CASSQEKTQYF. The CDR3 bases are TGTGCCAGCAGCCAAGAGAAGACCCAGTACTTC.